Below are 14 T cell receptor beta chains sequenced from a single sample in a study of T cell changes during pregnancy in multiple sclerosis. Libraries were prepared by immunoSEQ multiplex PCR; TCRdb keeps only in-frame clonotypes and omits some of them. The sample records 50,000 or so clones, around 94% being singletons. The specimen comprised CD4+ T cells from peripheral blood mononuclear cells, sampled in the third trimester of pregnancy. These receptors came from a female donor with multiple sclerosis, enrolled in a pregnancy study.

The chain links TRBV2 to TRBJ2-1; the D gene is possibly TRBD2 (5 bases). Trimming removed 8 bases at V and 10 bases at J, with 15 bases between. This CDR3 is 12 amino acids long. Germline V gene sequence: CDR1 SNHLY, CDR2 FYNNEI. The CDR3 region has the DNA TGTGCCAGCCCCAAGCGGAGGCGAGAGCAGTTCTTC. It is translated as CASPKRRREQFF.

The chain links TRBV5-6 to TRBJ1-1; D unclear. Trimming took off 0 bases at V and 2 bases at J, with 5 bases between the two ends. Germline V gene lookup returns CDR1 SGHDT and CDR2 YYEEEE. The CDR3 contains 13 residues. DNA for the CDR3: TGTGCCAGCAGCTTGGGGCCCAACACTGAAGCTTTCTTT. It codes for CASSLGPNTEAFF.

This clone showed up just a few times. CDR3 DNA sequence: TGTGCCAGCAGTCCAGGGGTGGACACTGAAGCTTTCTTT. Translation gives CASSPGVDTEAFF. The V and J genes are TRBV7-9 and TRBJ1-1, with D possibly being TRBD1 (6 bases). Trimming cost V 6 bases and J 3 bases, with 11 bases left between them. Looked up from germline, CDR1 is SEHNR and CDR2 is FQNEAQ (reference sequence). The CDR3 runs 13 residues.

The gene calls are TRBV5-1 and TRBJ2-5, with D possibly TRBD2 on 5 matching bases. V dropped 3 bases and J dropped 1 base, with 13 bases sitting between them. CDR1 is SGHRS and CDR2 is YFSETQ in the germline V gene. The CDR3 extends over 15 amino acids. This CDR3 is CASSSGVRGQETQYF. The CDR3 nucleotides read TGCGCCAGCAGCTCCGGGGTCAGAGGCCAAGAGACCCAGTACTTC. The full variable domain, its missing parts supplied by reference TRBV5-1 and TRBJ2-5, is KAGVTQTPRYLIKTRGQQVTLSCSPISGHRSVSWYQQTPGQGLQFLFEYFSETQRNKGNFPGRFSGRQFSNSRSEMNVSTLELGDSALYLCASSSGVRGQETQYFGPGTRLLVL.

The CDR3 region is CASSQRGYGYTF. CDR3 nucleotide sequence: TGTGCCAGCAGCCAAAGGGGGTATGGCTACACCTTC. The gene calls are TRBV4-2 and TRBJ1-2; weak D call: TRBD1 (6 bases). Germline CDR1 is LGHNA and CDR2 is YNFKEQ. The CDR3 runs to 12 residues. The ends were cut back, 2 bases at V and 5 bases at J, with 6 bases in the middle.

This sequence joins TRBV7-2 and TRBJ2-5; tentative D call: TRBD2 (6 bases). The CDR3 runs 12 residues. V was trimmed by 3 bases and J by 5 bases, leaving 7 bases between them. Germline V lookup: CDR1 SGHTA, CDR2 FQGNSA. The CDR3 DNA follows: TGTGCCAGCAGCTTTGGGAGGGAGACCCAGTACTTC. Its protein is CASSFGRETQYF.

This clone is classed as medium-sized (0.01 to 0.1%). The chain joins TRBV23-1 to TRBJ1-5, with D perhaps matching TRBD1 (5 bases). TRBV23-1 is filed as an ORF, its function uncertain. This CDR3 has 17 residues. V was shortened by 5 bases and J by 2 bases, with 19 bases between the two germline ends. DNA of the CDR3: TGCGCCAGCAGTTCCGAGGTAGGGGTAGGGGGCAATCAGCCCCAGCATTTT. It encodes CASSSEVGVGGNQPQHF.

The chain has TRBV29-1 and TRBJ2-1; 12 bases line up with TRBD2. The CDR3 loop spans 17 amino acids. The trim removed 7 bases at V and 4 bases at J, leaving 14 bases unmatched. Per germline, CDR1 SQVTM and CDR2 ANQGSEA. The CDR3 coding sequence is TGCAGCGCTCCTCGGAGGGGGACTAGCGGGCGATACAATGAGCAGTTCTTC. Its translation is CSAPRRGTSGRYNEQFF.

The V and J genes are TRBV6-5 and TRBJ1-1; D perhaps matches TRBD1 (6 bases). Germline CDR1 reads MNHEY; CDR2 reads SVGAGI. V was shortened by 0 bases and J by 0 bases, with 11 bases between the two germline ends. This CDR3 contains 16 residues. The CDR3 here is CASSYSLGALNTEAFF. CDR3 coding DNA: TGTGCCAGCAGTTACTCTCTGGGGGCCTTGAACACTGAAGCTTTCTTT.

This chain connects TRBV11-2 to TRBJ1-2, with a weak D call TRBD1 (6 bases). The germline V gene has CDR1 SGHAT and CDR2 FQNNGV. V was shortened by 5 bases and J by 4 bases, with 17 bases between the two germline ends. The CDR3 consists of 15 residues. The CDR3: CASSLQGPLVYGYTF. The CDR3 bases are TGTGCCAGCAGCCTACAGGGTCCCCTAGTCTATGGCTACACCTTC.

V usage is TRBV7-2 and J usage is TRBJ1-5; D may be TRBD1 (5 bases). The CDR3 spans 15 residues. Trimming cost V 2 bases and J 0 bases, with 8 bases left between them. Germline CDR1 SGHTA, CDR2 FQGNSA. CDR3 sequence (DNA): TGTGCCAGCAGCTTAAGGGGATATAGCAATCAGCCCCAGCATTTT. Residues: CASSLRGYSNQPQHF.

The DNA of the CDR3 is TGTGCCAGCACAGCCAGGGGGCATGCAGATACGCAGTATTTT. Translation gives CASTARGHADTQYF. This sequence joins TRBV6-1 and TRBJ2-3; 8 bases line up with TRBD1. Germline trimming cut 7 bases from V and 4 bases from J; bases unmatched to any gene: 7. Germline V gene sequence: CDR1 MNHNS, CDR2 SASEGT. This CDR3 has 14 amino acids.

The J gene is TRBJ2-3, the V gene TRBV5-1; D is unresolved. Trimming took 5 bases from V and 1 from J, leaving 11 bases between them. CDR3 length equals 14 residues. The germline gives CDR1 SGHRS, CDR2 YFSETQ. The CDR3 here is CASSPGLGTDTQYF. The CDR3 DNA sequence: TGCGCCAGCAGTCCCGGTCTGGGCACAGATACGCAGTATTTT.

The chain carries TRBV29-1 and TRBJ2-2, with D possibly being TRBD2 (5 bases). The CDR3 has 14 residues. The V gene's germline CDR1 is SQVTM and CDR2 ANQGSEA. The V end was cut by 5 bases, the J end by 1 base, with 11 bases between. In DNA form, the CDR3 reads TGCAGCGTTCGATGGCGGGTGAACACCGGGGAGCTGTTTTTT. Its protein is CSVRWRVNTGELFF.